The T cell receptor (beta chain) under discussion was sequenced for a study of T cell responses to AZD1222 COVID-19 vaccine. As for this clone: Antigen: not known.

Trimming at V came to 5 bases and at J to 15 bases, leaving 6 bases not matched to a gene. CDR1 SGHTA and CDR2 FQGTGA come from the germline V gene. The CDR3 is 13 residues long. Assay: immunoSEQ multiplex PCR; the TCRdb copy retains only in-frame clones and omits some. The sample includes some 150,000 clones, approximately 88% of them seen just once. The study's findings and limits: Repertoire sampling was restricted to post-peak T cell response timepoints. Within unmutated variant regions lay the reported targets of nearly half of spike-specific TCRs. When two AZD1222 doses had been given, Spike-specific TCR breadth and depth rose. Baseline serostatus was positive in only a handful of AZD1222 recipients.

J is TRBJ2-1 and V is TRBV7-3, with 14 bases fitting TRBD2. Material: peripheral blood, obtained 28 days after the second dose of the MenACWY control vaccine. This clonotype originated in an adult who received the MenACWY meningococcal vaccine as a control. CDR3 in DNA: TGTGCCAGCAGCATGACTAGCGGGGGGGTACCGTTCTTC. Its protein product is CASSMTSGGVPFF. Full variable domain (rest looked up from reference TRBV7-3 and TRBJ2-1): GAGVSQTPSNKVTEKGKYVELRCDPISGHTALYWYRQSLGQGPEFLIYFQGTGAADDSGLPNDRFFAVRPEGSVSTLKIQRTERGDSAVYLCASSMTSGGVPFFGPGTRLTVL.